This is a list of T cell receptor beta chains from one sample in a study of blood T cell repertoires in COVID-19. The repertoire was sequenced with immunoSEQ multiplex PCR; TCRdb's copy has only in-frame clones and lacks some. This table holds 200,000 to 250,000 clones, roughly 85% found once. Sequencing was done on a sample of PBMCs or T cells enriched from blood (not recorded which). The receptors were gathered from a man younger than 45 who had recovered from COVID-19. Each CDR3 is given with its conserved first and last residue. D genes are given only for firm matches. Not all rows give a size; the values are once, few, many and, for expanded clones, a class.

d_gene,abundance,v_gene,j_gene,CDR3nt,CDR3aa
TRBD1,NA,TRBV19,TRBJ1-1,TGTGCCAGTAGTATTGTCCAGGGGGAAATTGAAGCTTTCTTT,CASSIVQGEIEAFF
TRBD2,NA,TRBV5-6,TRBJ2-7,TGTGCCAGCAGCCCGAGACTAGCTGGCTACGAGCAGTACTTC,CASSPRLAGYEQYF
TRBD1,once,TRBV7-2,TRBJ1-5,TGTGCCAGCAGCCACAACAGGGGGAGCAATCAGCCCCAGCATTTT,CASSHNRGSNQPQHF
NA,NA,TRBV30,TRBJ1-6,TGTGCCTGGACCCGCGAGGGGGGGAGCTCCTATAATTCACCCCTCCACTTT,CAWTREGGSSYNSPLHF
NA,few,TRBV30,TRBJ2-7,TGTGCCTGGAGTGTAGGCGGGCTATCCTACGAGCAGTACTTC,CAWSVGGLSYEQYF
TRBD1,NA,TRBV2,TRBJ2-2,TGTGCCAGCAAGGCCGGGACAGGGGTTACCGGGGAGCTGTTTTTT,CASKAGTGVTGELFF
TRBD2,NA,TRBV6-6,TRBJ2-2,TGTGCCAGCAGTTACCCGGGGGGTAACACCGGGGAGCTGTTTTTT,CASSYPGGNTGELFF
NA,NA,TRBV3-1/TRBV3-2,TRBJ2-5,TGTGCCAGCAGACAACTAGGAAGGGAGACCCAGTACTTC,CASRQLGRETQYF
NA,NA,TRBV10-3,TRBJ1-1,TGTGCCATCAGTGAGGGCGGGAACACTGAAGCTTTCTTT,CAISEGGNTEAFF
TRBD1,NA,TRBV29-1,TRBJ1-5,TGCAGCGTCCAACGGGACAGTAGTAAGGGCAATCAGCCCCAGCATTTT,CSVQRDSSKGNQPQHF
TRBD1,NA,TRBV3-1/TRBV3-2,TRBJ1-3,TGTGCCAGCAGCCACGGGGACAGGGTGGCGAACACCATATATTTT,CASSHGDRVANTIYF
NA,NA,TRBV4-3,TRBJ1-1,TGCGCCAGCAGCCAAGAATCACTCCGAAACACTGAAGCTTTCTTT,CASSQESLRNTEAFF
NA,NA,TRBV5-1,TRBJ2-1,TGCGCCAGCAGCTTGAGCCGGGTAGGCCACAATGAGCAGTTCTTC,CASSLSRVGHNEQFF
NA,NA,TRBV5-1,TRBJ2-7,TGCGCCAGCAGCTTTTCTGGAGAACGCCACTCCGAGCAGTACTTC,CASSFSGERHSEQYF
TRBD2,NA,TRBV25-1,TRBJ2-1,TGTGCCAGCTGTCTAGCGGGGGGGCCATCCGAGCAGTTCTTC,CASCLAGGPSEQFF
NA,NA,TRBV19,TRBJ1-2,TGTGCCAGTAGTATGAGTAGCGATACTAACTATGGCTACACCTTC,CASSMSSDTNYGYTF
TRBD1,NA,TRBV5-5,TRBJ1-4,TGTGCCAGCAGCTACCCCGGGACAGGTGGTGAAAAACTGTTTTTT,CASSYPGTGGEKLFF
TRBD1,NA,TRBV5-1,TRBJ1-2,TGCGCCAGCAGCTTGTTGACAGGGTCTGGCTATGGCTACACCTTC,CASSLLTGSGYGYTF
NA,NA,TRBV28,TRBJ1-2,TGTGCCAGCAGTACTACTGGGGGGGGAAACTATGGCTACACCTTC,CASSTTGGGNYGYTF
TRBD1,NA,TRBV7-2,TRBJ2-3,TGTGCCAGCAGCCGGGACAGAAGCACAGATACGCAGTATTTT,CASSRDRSTDTQYF
TRBD2,NA,TRBV11-3,TRBJ2-2,TGTGCCAGCAGCAGGGGACTAGCGGGATCCGGGGAGCTGTTTTTT,CASSRGLAGSGELFF
NA,NA,TRBV18,TRBJ2-5,TGTGCCAGCTCACCAGGGCGGAGGCAAGAGACCCAGTACTTC,CASSPGRRQETQYF
NA,NA,TRBV7-3,TRBJ1-1,TGTGCCAGCAGCTTATCTTCGGGGGAAACTGAAGCTTTCTTT,CASSLSSGETEAFF
NA,NA,TRBV5-1,TRBJ2-7,TGCGCCAGCAGCTTGGCAGGTACCTCCTACGAGCAGTACTTC,CASSLAGTSYEQYF
NA,NA,TRBV27,TRBJ2-1,TGTGCCAGCAGTAGCCGAGGGGGTTTAGGAAGCTCCTACAATGAGCAGTTCTTC,CASSSRGGLGSSYNEQFF
NA,NA,TRBV30,TRBJ1-2,TGTGCCTGGAGTGTTCGCAGGGCCCCTGGCTACACCTTC,CAWSVRRAPGYTF
NA,NA,TRBV7-2,TRBJ2-2,TGTGCCAGCAGCTTAGCTTCAGGGTTGGCCGGGGAGCTGTTTTTT,CASSLASGLAGELFF
NA,NA,TRBV28,TRBJ2-2,TGTGCCAGCAGTCTTCTCCAAGGAGCCGGGGAGCTGTTTTTT,CASSLLQGAGELFF
NA,NA,TRBV10-2,TRBJ2-4,TGCGCCAGCAGGGATACAGGGCTAGCCAAAAACATTCAGTACTTC,CASRDTGLAKNIQYF
NA,NA,TRBV3-1/TRBV3-2,TRBJ2-1,TGTGCCAGCAGCCAAGAGGGGCTCGATGGGAATGAGCAGTTCTTC,CASSQEGLDGNEQFF
NA,once,TRBV7-8,TRBJ1-3,TGTGCCAGCAGCCCACAGGGATTTGGAAACACCATATATTTT,CASSPQGFGNTIYF
TRBD1,few,TRBV19,TRBJ1-3,TGTGCCAGTAGTACCGTGGGGACAGCTGGAAACACCATATATTTT,CASSTVGTAGNTIYF